Below are 16 T cell receptor beta chains sequenced from a single sample in a study of blood T cell repertoires in COVID-19. Produced via immunoSEQ multiplex PCR; TCRdb's table is partial and in-frame only. The sample has more than 300,000 clones; over 85% are singletons. The sequenced sample was peripheral blood. All receptors come from a woman aged 30 to 39 with COVID-19, enrolled during active disease.

V is TRBV7-6 and J is TRBJ2-5; 7 bases line up with TRBD2. From germline, CDR1 is SGHVS and CDR2 FNYEAQ. The CDR3 is 15 residues long. Trimming cost V 1 base and J 5 bases; bases outside gene matches: 7. CDR3 region: CASSLVGGVWETQYF. CDR3 bases: TGTGCCAGCAGCTTAGTTGGGGGGGTTTGGGAGACCCAGTACTTC.

The chain carries TRBV7-9 and TRBJ2-5; D might be TRBD2 (5 bases). V shed 3 bases and J shed 2 bases, with 16 bases lying between them. Germline CDR1 reads SEHNR; CDR2 reads FQNEAQ (reference sequence). The CDR3 length is 16 residues. The CDR3 sequence is CASSFYSGAEQETQYF. The CDR3 DNA is TGTGCCAGCAGCTTTTACTCTGGAGCGGAACAAGAGACCCAGTACTTC.

This clone has just one count. This chain joins TRBV19 and TRBJ1-5, with 10 bases fitting TRBD1. The CDR3 totals 15 residues. Germline trimming cut 8 bases from V and 5 bases from J; bases unmatched to any gene: 9. Per germline, CDR1 LNHDA and CDR2 SQIVND (reference sequence). The DNA of the CDR3 is TGTGCCAGTGCGGTCGACAGGGGGCCTTATCAGCCCCAGCATTTT. Amino acids: CASAVDRGPYQPQHF.

The CDR3: CASGEGMNTEAFF. The CDR3 nucleotides read TGTGCCAGCGGGGAGGGAATGAACACTGAAGCTTTCTTT. V gene TRBV28 combines with J gene TRBJ1-1; D is uncertain. V was trimmed by 8 bases and J by 0 bases, leaving 10 bases between them. CDR1 and CDR2 (germline): MDHEN, SYDVKM. There are 13 residues in the CDR3. The full variable domain, rest sourced from reference TRBV28 and TRBJ1-1, is DVKVTQSSRYLVKRTGEKVFLECVQDMDHENMFWYRQDPGLGLRLIYFSYDVKMKEKGDIPEGYSVSREKKERFSLILESASTNQTSMYLCASGEGMNTEAFFGQGTRLTVV.

The chain is built from TRBV19 and TRBJ2-3, with TRBD1 as a possible D gene (5 bases). The CDR3 has 16 residues. CDR1 and CDR2 (germline): LNHDA, SQIVND (reference sequence). The V end was cut by 3 bases, the J end by 0 bases, with 13 bases between. CDR3 bases: TGTGCCAGTAGTATCGGCTTTCAGGGTAGCACAGATACGCAGTATTTT. Its protein product is CASSIGFQGSTDTQYF. Together with reference TRBV19 and TRBJ2-3, the CDR3 gives the full variable domain: DGGITQSPKYLFRKEGQNVTLSCEQNLNHDAMYWYRQDPGQGLRLIYYSQIVNDFQKGDIAEGYSVSREKKESFPLTVTSAQKNPTAFYLCASSIGFQGSTDTQYFGPGTRLTVL.

This chain connects TRBV2 to TRBJ2-7, with D unresolved. V dropped 1 base and J dropped 4 bases, with 14 bases sitting between them. Per the germline V gene, CDR1 is SNHLY and CDR2 is FYNNEI. The CDR3 contains 15 residues. The CDR3, as DNA: TGTGCCAGCAGTGAAGAGGCAGGCTTTGGGTACGAGCAGTACTTC. It encodes CASSEEAGFGYEQYF.

This chain links TRBV11-3 with TRBJ2-1; 15 nucleotides match TRBD2. Germline V gene sequence: CDR1 SGHNT, CDR2 YENEEA. V lost 6 bases to trimming and J lost 3 bases; unmatched junction nucleotides: 9. The CDR3 has 18 residues. CDR3 residues: CASSSRGTSGGRYNEQFF. DNA for the CDR3: TGTGCCAGCAGTTCTCGGGGGACTAGCGGGGGGCGCTACAATGAGCAGTTCTTC.

The CDR3 protein is CASSLAGEGNEQFF. The DNA of the CDR3 is TGTGCCAGCAGCTTGGCAGGGGAAGGCAATGAGCAGTTCTTC. This chain uses TRBV7-9 with TRBJ2-1, with D perhaps matching TRBD1 (6 bases). Trimming took off 3 bases at V and 6 bases at J, with 12 bases between the two ends. This CDR3 spans 14 amino acids. Germline-derived CDR1 and CDR2 are SEHNR and FQNEAQ (reference sequence). Drawing the rest from reference TRBV7-9 and TRBJ2-1, the complete variable domain is DTGVSQNPRHKITKRGQNVTFRCDPISEHNRLYWYRQTLGQGPEFLTYFQNEAQLEKSRLLSDRFSAERPKGSFSTLEIQRTEQGDSAMYLCASSLAGEGNEQFFGPGTRLTVL.

The V call is TRBV5-6, the J call TRBJ2-5; 10 positions match TRBD1. Germline V gene data show CDR1 as SGHDT and CDR2 as YYEEEE. This CDR3 spans 15 amino acids. The J segment lost 5 bases and the V segment lost 4 bases, leaving 8 bases of the junction unmatched. CDR3 in DNA: TGTGCCAGCAGCGCACCGACAGGGGGCGGGGAGACCCAGTACTTC. Amino acids: CASSAPTGGGETQYF.

The chain couples TRBV6-1 to TRBJ2-7; D gene unclear. The germline V gene encodes CDR1 MNHNS and CDR2 SASEGT. Trimming removed 1 base at V and 2 bases at J, with 12 bases between. The CDR3 loop spans 15 amino acids. The CDR3 DNA is TGTGCCAGCAGTGAAGGGGCACGTCTCCCCTACGAGCAGTACGTC. Protein product: CASSEGARLPYEQYV.

This clone was seen a single time. The rearrangement links TRBV5-1 to TRBJ2-1; possibly TRBD2 for D (6 bases). The CDR3 is made up of 11 amino acids. V was clipped by 7 bases and J by 9 bases, with 11 bases between them. From germline, CDR1 is SGHRS and CDR2 YFSETQ. CDR3 amino acids: CASSGEGEQFF. CDR3 bases: TGCGCCAGCTCGGGGGAAGGTGAGCAGTTCTTC.

This chain uses TRBV18 with TRBJ1-5, with 7 bases that match TRBD1. The germline V gene has CDR1 KGHSH and CDR2 LQKENI. This CDR3 has 15 residues. Losses at the gene ends were 2 bases for V and 5 bases for J; bases not matched to a gene: 6. The CDR3 region has the DNA TGTGCCAGCTCACCAAGACAGGGAGGCGATCAGCCCCAGCATTTT. Translated: CASSPRQGGDQPQHF.

This clone has a single count. This CDR3 is CASSLGQPNEQFF. The DNA for the CDR3 is TGTGCCAGTAGTTTGGGACAGCCCAATGAGCAGTTCTTC. The chain uses TRBV19 and TRBJ2-1; 7 bases fit TRBD1. J gave up 6 bases and V 5 bases, and 4 bases lay outside the gene matches. CDR1 and CDR2 (germline): LNHDA, SQIVND (reference sequence). The CDR3 covers 13 residues.

J is TRBJ2-1 and V is TRBV27; 14 bases map to TRBD2. Germline CDR1 reads MNHEY; CDR2 reads SMNVEV (reference sequence). V lost 4 bases, J lost 9 bases, and 2 bases stayed unmatched. The CDR3 extends over 14 amino acids. CDR3 sequence (DNA): TGTGCCAGCAGTTCCGGGACTAGCGGGGGTGAGCAGTTCTTC. This encodes CASSSGTSGGEQFF.

This clone was counted a single time. The chain joins TRBV6-5 to TRBJ1-5, with D possibly matching TRBD1 (6 bases). In germline, CDR1 is MNHEY, CDR2 SVGAGI. Trimming took off 6 bases at V and 4 bases at J, with 13 bases between the two ends. The CDR3 totals 14 residues. The CDR3 sequence: CASSTTGTNQPQHF. DNA of the CDR3: TGTGCCAGCAGCACAACAGGGACAAATCAGCCCCAGCATTTT.

The rearrangement uses TRBV28 and TRBJ1-5; D uncertain. The V and J ends lost 3 bases and 5 bases respectively, with 11 bases between them. The CDR3 extends over 14 amino acids. Germline assignment: CDR1 MDHEN and CDR2 SYDVKM. The CDR3 reads CASSLFPTYQPQHF. The CDR3 DNA sequence: TGTGCCAGCAGTTTGTTTCCCACTTATCAGCCCCAGCATTTT.